What follows are 3 T cell receptor beta chains derived from one specimen sequenced in a study of a mutant IDH1 vaccine in newly diagnosed glioma. Which antigens these TCRs recognize remains unknown. The table came from immunoSEQ multiplex PCR; TCRdb's copy has only in-frame clones and leaves some out. Of approximately 41,000 clones listed, about 78% are singletons. Time point of the sample: week 23, last vaccination. Vaccine doses each comprised 300 ug of mutant IDH1 20-mer peptide, with topical imiquimod. This sample comprised PBMCs, obtained from a glioma patient whose treatment included an IDH1 peptide vaccine. The receptors derive from a woman aged 35 to 49 with glioma. Some clones in this sample may be carry-over from other donors' samples.

The chain joins TRBV7-2 to TRBJ2-5; no clear D. The CDR3 is made up of 13 amino acids. The germline gives CDR1 SGHTA, CDR2 FQGNSA. Trimming cost V 5 bases and J 5 bases, with 12 bases left between them. The CDR3 nucleotides read TGTGCCAGCAGCCGAGCACGGAAGGAGACCCAGTACTTC. Amino acid sequence: CASSRARKETQYF.

Details on this clone: One junction end disagrees with the germline gene, perhaps due to a read error. The rearrangement uses TRBV4-1 and TRBJ1-6; possible D gene TRBD1, 6 bases. Germline CDR1 and CDR2: MGHRA and YSYEKL. This CDR3 has 18 amino acids. The CDR3 DNA is TGCGCCAGCAGCCAAGCTACGGGGGGCAAGGGGTATAATTCACCCCTCCGCTTT. Protein sequence: CASSQATGGKGYNSPLRF.

The rearrangement uses TRBV5-6 and TRBJ2-1; D is possibly TRBD2 (6 bases). Germline CDR1 reads SGHDT; CDR2 reads YYEEEE. V was shortened by 0 bases and J by 2 bases, with 6 bases between the two germline ends. The length of the CDR3 is 14 residues. The CDR3 nucleotides read TGTGCCAGCAGCTTGGGACTAGCCTACAATGAGCAGTTCTTC. Protein product: CASSLGLAYNEQFF.